These T cell receptor beta chains were read from a single sample in a study of blood T cells in healthy people across ages. MiXCR was run by TCRdb on the 5' RACE reads, yielding one entry per CDR3 protein. Of 600,000 to 1,000,000 distinct CDR3 sequences in the sample, just under 25% were seen once. Another study also made use of these data, one on T cells of mothers and their children.

Sequences were obtained from blood. Every receptor here comes from a boy between 10 and 17 years old in good health. The CDR3 runs from the conserved cysteine through the conserved F or W. The order of the fields is CDR3 DNA, CDR3 protein, D gene, clone size, V gene, J gene. A D gene is named only where the DNA matches it firmly. Size is omitted from some rows. Given values are once, few, many or a class for expanded clones.

TGTGCCAGCAGCCATATGACAGTTAGCTCCTACAACGAGCAGTTCTTC	CASSHMTVSSYNEQFF	-	-	TRBV5-5	TRBJ2-1
TGCGCCAGCAGCCAAGGCAGTGCAACTAATGAAAAACTGTTTTTT	CASSQGSATNEKLFF	-	-	TRBV4-3	TRBJ1-4
TGTGCCAGCAGCTATCCCCCGGGGACAGGGGGAAGCGAGCAGTACTTC	CASSYPPGTGGSEQYF	TRBD1	-	TRBV7-2	TRBJ2-7
TGTGCCAGCAGCTTAGAAGTGTCCGGGGACGTCTATAGCAATCAGCCCCAGCATTTT	CASSLEVSGDVYSNQPQHF	-	-	TRBV7-9	TRBJ1-5
TGTGCCAGCAGTTACTCGAACCTTAACAATGAGCAGTTCTTC	CASSYSNLNNEQFF	-	few	TRBV6-6	TRBJ2-1
TGTGCCAGCAGTGAATATGAGGCGGGATCCCGTGACGAACAGTACTTC	CASSEYEAGSRDEQYF	-	few	TRBV25-1	TRBJ2-7
TGTGCCAGCAGTTTTACTCCCCCGGGGGTTTACGAGCAGTACTTC	CASSFTPPGVYEQYF	-	-	TRBV28	TRBJ2-7
TGCGCCAGCAGCTTTGAGACAGCAAACAATGAGCAGTTCTTC	CASSFETANNEQFF	-	-	TRBV5-1	TRBJ2-1
TGCAGTGCTAGAGATGGTACCGGGGCACCAGAAGCTTTCTTT	CSARDGTGAPEAFF	-	-	TRBV20-1	TRBJ1-1
TGTGCCAGCAGCAACAGGGGGACCCAGTACTTC	CASSNRGTQYF	TRBD1	few	TRBV7-2	TRBJ2-5
TGTGCCAGCAGTGAAGTTGGGGGCAATGGCTACACCTTC	CASSEVGGNGYTF	-	few	TRBV25-1	TRBJ1-2
TGTGCCAGCAGTTCCGAGGGCACGGCCAAAAACATTCAGTACTTC	CASSSEGTAKNIQYF	-	few	TRBV28	TRBJ2-4
TGTGCCAGCAGCCAAGTTAGGGGGCTAGGTGGGGAGACCCAGTACTTC	CASSQVRGLGGETQYF	TRBD1	-	TRBV3-1	TRBJ2-5
TGTGCCAGCAGTTTAGGCGCAGGGGTTGGGGGCTACACCTTC	CASSLGAGVGGYTF	-	-	TRBV28	TRBJ1-2
TGTGCCAGCAGCGTAGGGGATCTCTCCTACGGGCAGTACTTC	CASSVGDLSYGQYF	-	-	TRBV9	TRBJ2-7